These T cell receptor beta chains were read from a single sample in a study of blood T cell repertoires in COVID-19. TCRdb keeps only in-frame clones here, not all; method: immunoSEQ multiplex PCR. The sample consists of roughly 260,000 clones, nearly 90% of them appearing once. Sample: peripheral blood. The receptor set was obtained from a woman aged 40 to 50 who had recovered from COVID-19. Both conserved end residues are part of each CDR3. D genes are given only for firm matches. A clone size is listed for some rows: how often the clone was seen (once, few, many), or a class if it is expanded.

v_call,d_call,clone_size,j_call,cdr3_nt,cdr3_aa
TRBV7-2,-,-,TRBJ1-2,TGTGCCAGCAGCTTACAGGGCTATGGCTACACCTTC,CASSLQGYGYTF
TRBV7-2,TRBD2,-,TRBJ2-5,TGTGCCAGCAGCTTAAGGGCTAGCGGAGGGGCTCAAGAGACCCAGTACTTC,CASSLRASGGAQETQYF
TRBV20-1,TRBD1,-,TRBJ2-7,TGCAGTGCTAGTTCAGACAGGGCCACCTACGAGCAGTACTTC,CSASSDRATYEQYF
TRBV6-6,-,-,TRBJ1-5,TGTGCCAGCAGCCGACGGGGGGATAATCAGCCCCAGCATTTT,CASSRRGDNQPQHF
TRBV18,-,-,TRBJ2-7,TGTGCCAGCTCACCCGACAGATACGAGCAGTACTTC,CASSPDRYEQYF
TRBV6-5,TRBD1,-,TRBJ2-3,TGTGCCAGCATCGGAAAGGGGACAGCAGATACGCAGTATTTT,CASIGKGTADTQYF
TRBV6-2/TRBV6-3,TRBD2,-,TRBJ2-5,TGTGCCAGCAGTTACACTAGCGGGAGTGGCGGCGAGACCCAGTACTTC,CASSYTSGSGGETQYF
TRBV13,TRBD2,-,TRBJ2-3,TGTGCCAGCAGCAAAGCGGGGGGCTCAGATACGCAGTATTTT,CASSKAGGSDTQYF
TRBV6-5,TRBD1,-,TRBJ2-7,TGTGCCAGCCGCAACAGGGGGCCCTACGAGCAGTACTTC,CASRNRGPYEQYF
TRBV6-5,-,-,TRBJ1-3,TGTGCCAGCACCAGAAGTTGGAGCTCTGGAAACACCATATATTTT,CASTRSWSSGNTIYF
TRBV29-1,TRBD1,-,TRBJ2-4,TGCAGCGTTTTCGGACAGGGGGCCAAAAACATTCAGTACTTC,CSVFGQGAKNIQYF
TRBV28,TRBD1,-,TRBJ1-2,TGTGCCAGCAGTTTAGCAGCGACAGGGGGCAAGGGCTACACCTTC,CASSLAATGGKGYTF
TRBV7-4,-,few,TRBJ2-7,TGTGCCAGCAGCCTCGGACTCTCGTGCTACGAGCAGTACTTC,CASSLGLSCYEQYF
TRBV9,TRBD2,-,TRBJ2-5,TGTGCCAGCAGCGCCGGGACTAGCGGGAGGGCCGTGGAAGAGACCCAGTACTTC,CASSAGTSGRAVEETQYF
TRBV9,-,few,TRBJ1-3,TGTGCCAGCAGCGTAGCGGCAGGGGTTAAAAACACCATATATTTT,CASSVAAGVKNTIYF
TRBV7-7,TRBD1,-,TRBJ2-5,TGTGCTAGCAGCTTAGGCAGGGGGAAAGAGACCCAGTACTTC,CASSLGRGKETQYF
TRBV7-9,TRBD2,-,TRBJ2-3,TGTGCCAGCAGCTCAACCGGGACTAGCGGGAGTCGTGGGACAGATACGCAGTATTTT,CASSSTGTSGSRGTDTQYF
TRBV27,-,-,TRBJ1-6,TGTGCCAGCAGTCTTAACAGCCGGTGGCCCCCTTATTCACCCCTCCACTTT,CASSLNSRWPPYSPLHF
TRBV7-9,-,-,TRBJ1-5,TGTGCCAGCAGCACCCCGGGATCCAATCAGCCCCAGCATTTT,CASSTPGSNQPQHF
TRBV7-9,TRBD1,-,TRBJ1-2,TGTGCCAGCAGCCTGGGACAGAACTATGGCTACACTTTC,CASSLGQNYGYTF